The 9 T cell receptor beta chains below all came from one sample that was sequenced in a study of T cells in Graves' hyperthyroidism and ophthalmopathy. Amplified TCR beta CDR3 regions came from RNA transcripts. TCR CDR3 underwent first-round RT-PCR with the HTBI primer set. TCRdb re-analysed the multiplex PCR reads in MiXCR, keeping a single row per CDR3 protein. The table shows about 520,000 distinct CDR3 sequences, with around a quarter occurring only once. Sequencing was done on a sample of blood. The receptors here all came from a young woman with Graves' ophthalmopathy.

This clonotype has at least ten counts. The chain combines TRBV6-5 with TRBJ1-5, with no clear D. Germline CDR1 and CDR2: MNHEY and SVGAGI. V was shortened by 2 bases and J by 0 bases, with 11 bases between the two germline ends. The CDR3 runs 16 residues. The CDR3 region has the DNA TGTGCCAGCAGTTACGACGGTCAGTATAGCAATCAGCCCCAGCATTTT. Translating it yields CASSYDGQYSNQPQHF.

This clonotype was detected many times. J is TRBJ2-7 and V is TRBV11-2; 8 bases agree with TRBD1. The CDR3 is made up of 17 amino acids. V was pared by 8 bases and J by 2 bases, with 17 bases of the junction left unmatched. Per germline, CDR1 SGHAT and CDR2 FQNNGV. CDR3 in amino acids: CASGKLPLTGAPYEQYF. CDR3 nucleotides: TGTGCCAGCGGCAAACTCCCCCTGACAGGGGCGCCCTACGAGCAGTACTTC.

This clonotype was recorded many times. The chain uses TRBV6-1 and TRBJ1-5, with D maybe TRBD1 (5 bases). The CDR3 runs to 13 residues. In germline, CDR1 is MNHNS, CDR2 SASEGT. V shed 6 bases and J shed 6 bases, with 12 bases lying between them. The CDR3 coding sequence is TGTGCCAGCAGACCAGGGATGAGTCAGCCCCAGCATTTT. This translates into CASRPGMSQPQHF.

Concerning this clonotype: The junction departs from the called germline gene at one end, perhaps through a read error. The rearrangement links TRBV2 to TRBJ1-2; weak D call: TRBD1 (5 bases). Looked up from germline, CDR1 is SNHLY and CDR2 is FYNNEI. The CDR3 contains 12 residues. The CDR3 nucleotides read TGTGCCGGCAGGGAAGGGGACTATGGCTACACCTTC. Translation: CAGREGDYGYTF.

This clonotype has a count of ten or more. V usage is TRBV11-2 and J usage is TRBJ1-5; a possible D gene is TRBD1 (6 bases). Germline V lookup: CDR1 SGHAT, CDR2 FQNNGV. Deletions cut 5 bases from V and 0 bases from J, with 11 bases between. The CDR3 runs 15 residues. CDR3 loop: CASSLGQFSNQPQHF. CDR3 DNA sequence: TGTGCCAGCAGCCTGGGACAATTTAGCAATCAGCCCCAGCATTTT. The full variable domain, rest sourced from reference TRBV11-2 and TRBJ1-5, is EAGVAQSPRYKIIEKRQSVAFWCNPISGHATLYWYQQILGQGPKLLIQFQNNGVVDDSQLPKDRFSAERLKGVDSTLKIQPAKLEDSAVYLCASSLGQFSNQPQHFGDGTRLSIL.

This clonotype was picked up a small number of times. The DNA of the CDR3 is TGCAGTGCTAGAGGGAGAGGGGCGGTGAACACTGAAGCTTTCTTT. Amino acids: CSARGRGAVNTEAFF. The rearrangement joins TRBV20-1 to TRBJ1-1, with a weak D call TRBD1 (5 bases). V was trimmed by 1 base and J by 0 bases, leaving 12 bases between them. The germline gives CDR1 DFQATT, CDR2 SNEGSKA (reference sequence). CDR3 length equals 15 residues.

In this sample, this clonotype turned up many times. The gene calls are TRBV28 and TRBJ1-1; D perhaps matches TRBD1 (6 bases). Germline V gene data show CDR1 as MDHEN and CDR2 as SYDVKM. The CDR3 consists of 14 residues. The V end lost 2 bases, the J end lost 2 bases, and 9 bases lay between the germline ends. The CDR3 here is CASSLIQGNTEAFF. In nucleotides, the CDR3 is TGTGCCAGCAGTTTAATACAGGGAAACACTGAAGCTTTCTTT.

The CDR3 region is CASSETVMTEAFF. CDR3 nucleotide sequence: TGTGCCAGCAGTGAGACTGTGATGACTGAAGCTTTCTTT. V gene TRBV6-1 combines with J gene TRBJ1-1; D remains ambiguous. The germline V and J ends were trimmed by 3 bases and 5 bases, with 10 bases remaining between them. The CDR3 length is 13 residues. Germline V lookup: CDR1 MNHNS, CDR2 SASEGT.

In this sample, this clonotype turned up many times. The V gene is TRBV6-1, the J gene TRBJ2-5, with 11 bases fitting TRBD2. Unmatched junction bases numbered 8, after V lost 2 bases and J lost 6 bases. The CDR3 spans 16 residues. Germline V CDR1 and CDR2: MNHNS, SASEGT. Written as DNA, the CDR3 is TGTGCCAGCAGTGAATTGGTAGCGGGGGGGCCCCAGACCCAGTACTTC. Translating it yields CASSELVAGGPQTQYF.